The 31 T cell receptor beta chains reported below all come from one sample, sequenced in a study of cytomegalovirus exposure and HLA in healthy donors. PCR employed 60 Vbeta and 13 Jbeta primers. The method was immunoSEQ multiplex PCR; TCRdb's version includes in-frame clones alone and lacks a portion of them. The top ten hold 4% to 5% of the sample, which has 95,000 to 120,000 clones, approximately 74% seen once. Input material: PBMCs. These receptor sequences come from a woman aged 40-49 years in good health and CMV-seropositive.

This chain joins TRBV30 and TRBJ2-3; 12 bases fit TRBD2. This CDR3 comprises 17 residues. CDR1 and CDR2 from the germline V gene are GTSNPN and SVGIG (reference sequence). V dropped 2 bases and J dropped 1; count of bases not matched to a gene: 7. The CDR3 DNA sequence: TGTGCCTGGAGTCCAAACCGACTAGCGGGAGGCACAGATACGCAGTATTTT. This encodes CAWSPNRLAGGTDTQYF.

The chain uses TRBV6-1 and TRBJ2-7; TRBD1 aligns across 7 bases. The CDR3 totals 19 residues. Germline CDR1 is MNHNS and CDR2 is SASEGT. V lost 0 bases and J lost 0; bases outside the gene matches: 14. This CDR3 is CASSEASWANRGYSYEQYF. The CDR3 nucleotides read TGTGCCAGCAGTGAAGCGAGCTGGGCTAACAGGGGCTACTCCTACGAGCAGTACTTC.

V and J are TRBV4-1 and TRBJ1-2; 8 nucleotides line up with TRBD1. V trimming: 4 bases; J trimming: 4 bases; junction bases outside the gene matches: 8. Per germline, CDR1 MGHRA and CDR2 YSYEKL. The CDR3 spans 15 residues. This CDR3 is CASSPYDRGPYGYTF. For the CDR3, the DNA is TGCGCCAGCAGCCCCTATGACAGGGGACCCTATGGCTACACCTTC.

V and J are TRBV2 and TRBJ1-1; weak D call: TRBD1 (6 bases). Germline lookup yields CDR1 SNHLY and CDR2 FYNNEI. This CDR3 contains 13 residues. V lost 3 bases, J lost 10 bases, and 15 bases lay in between. The CDR3 loop reads CASSDRGLFGAFF. The CDR3 DNA sequence: TGTGCCAGCAGTGACAGGGGTTTATTTGGAGCTTTCTTT.

This chain uses TRBV30 with TRBJ1-5, with D maybe TRBD1 (5 bases). The V and J ends lost 2 bases and 2 bases respectively, with 13 bases between them. The germline CDR1 and CDR2 sequences are GTSNPN and SVGIG (reference sequence). CDR3 length equals 15 residues. The CDR3 coding sequence is TGTGCCTGGAGTCTTGGGACTTTTGGCAATCAGCCCCAGCATTTT. Translating it yields CAWSLGTFGNQPQHF. The full variable domain, in which reference TRBV30 and TRBJ1-5 provide the parts outside the CDR3, is SQTIHQWPATLVQPVGSPLSLECTVEGTSNPNLYWYRQAAGRGLQLLFYSVGIGQISSEVPQNLSASRPQDRQFILSSKKLLLSDSGFYLCAWSLGTFGNQPQHFGDGTRLSIL.

The chain has TRBV2 and TRBJ2-7; TRBD2 agrees at 7 bases. Unmatched junction bases numbered 8, after V lost 8 bases and J lost 4 bases. The CDR3 totals 13 residues. Germline CDR1 SNHLY, CDR2 FYNNEI. The DNA of the CDR3 is TGTGCCAGCTACGGACTAGTGGGGTACGAGCAGTACTTC. It specifies CASYGLVGYEQYF.

V and J are TRBV19 and TRBJ1-2, with 8 bases matching TRBD1. V was clipped by 4 bases and J by 7 bases; unmatched bases: 11. This CDR3 is built from 15 residues. Germline loops: CDR1 LNHDA, CDR2 SQIVND (reference sequence). This CDR3 reads CASSTQQGQASGYTF. In DNA, the CDR3 is TGTGCCAGTAGTACCCAACAGGGACAGGCGTCTGGCTACACCTTC.

This clone was seen a few times. The chain has TRBV5-1 and TRBJ2-1; 12 positions agree with TRBD2. The CDR3 contains 17 residues. The J segment lost 0 bases and the V segment lost 4 bases, leaving 5 bases of the junction unmatched. Per the germline V gene, CDR1 is SGHRS and CDR2 is YFSETQ. The CDR3 nucleotides read TGCGCCAGCAGCATGGGACTAGCGGGCAGCTCCTACAATGAGCAGTTCTTC. Translation: CASSMGLAGSSYNEQFF.

A few counts support this clone. V usage is TRBV9 and J usage is TRBJ2-3; 9 nucleotides align to TRBD2. Trimming cost V 0 bases and J 4 bases; bases outside gene matches: 9. Germline lookup yields CDR1 SGDLS and CDR2 YYNGEE. The CDR3 covers 17 residues. CDR3 nucleotides: TGTGCCAGCAGCGTAGAGAGGCTAGCGGGAATTTCAGATACGCAGTATTTT. It yields the protein CASSVERLAGISDTQYF.

The J gene is TRBJ1-3, the V gene TRBV27; D possibly corresponds to TRBD1 (6 bases). V was shortened by 4 bases and J by 4 bases, with 11 bases between the two germline ends. CDR1 and CDR2 (germline): MNHEY, SMNVEV (reference sequence). The length of the CDR3 is 14 residues. The DNA for the CDR3 is TGTGCCAGCAGTTCCACAGGGCTCGGAAACACCATATATTTT. Its translation is CASSSTGLGNTIYF.

The chain recombines TRBV2 with TRBJ1-2; unclear D gene. The V end lost 4 bases, the J end lost 10 bases, and 10 bases lay between the germline ends. This CDR3 spans 11 amino acids. Looked up from germline, CDR1 is SNHLY and CDR2 is FYNNEI. The CDR3 nucleotides read TGTGCCAGCAGTGGGTGGGCGTACTACACCTTC. Amino acids: CASSGWAYYTF. Looking up the rest from reference TRBV2 and TRBJ1-2 gives the full variable domain: EPEVTQTPSHQVTQMGQEVILRCVPISNHLYFYWYRQILGQKVEFLVSFYNNEISEKSEIFDDQFSVERPDGSNFTLKIRSTKLEDSAMYFCASSGWAYYTFGSGTRLTVV.

In its sample, this clone was seen a few times. The rearrangement uses TRBV9 and TRBJ1-2; D is undetermined. Trimming cost V 0 bases and J 4 bases, with 7 bases left between them. Germline loops: CDR1 SGDLS, CDR2 YYNGEE. The CDR3 sequence is 13 residues long. The CDR3 sequence is CASSVADFYGYTF. As DNA, the CDR3 is TGTGCCAGCAGCGTAGCAGACTTCTATGGCTACACCTTC.

This clone was found a few times. This chain joins TRBV4-3 and TRBJ2-2, with 13 positions matching TRBD2. V was pared by 1 base and J by 6 bases, with 5 bases of the junction left unmatched. The CDR3 is 17 residues long. CDR1 is LGHNA and CDR2 is YSLEER in the germline V gene. The CDR3 sequence is CASSQGTSGGRAGELFF. CDR3 DNA sequence: TGCGCCAGCAGCCAAGGGACTAGCGGGGGCCGGGCCGGGGAGCTGTTTTTT.

CDR3 protein: CAWTGQNYRTWGYTF. Written as DNA, the CDR3 is TGTGCCTGGACCGGACAGAACTATAGGACTTGGGGCTACACCTTC. V usage is TRBV30 and J usage is TRBJ1-2, with D tentatively TRBD1 (6 bases). The CDR3 covers 15 residues. Germline loops: CDR1 GTSNPN, CDR2 SVGIG (reference sequence). V was trimmed by 4 bases and J by 8 bases, leaving 23 bases between them.

The rearrangement links TRBV7-3 to TRBJ1-1; TRBD1 might be the D (5 bases). The CDR3 is 14 residues long. The germline V gene encodes CDR1 SGHTA and CDR2 FQGTGA. Trimming stripped 1 base from V and 1 base from J, with 7 bases between. Here the CDR3 DNA reads TGTGCCAGCAGCTTAATGGGGGGGAACACTGAAGCTTTCTTT. This gives the protein CASSLMGGNTEAFF.

The V and J genes are TRBV6-6 and TRBJ2-2; TRBD1 matches at 7 bases. In germline, CDR1 is MNHNY, CDR2 SVGAGI (reference sequence). The CDR3 runs 15 residues. The trim removed 5 bases at V and 6 bases at J, leaving 9 bases unmatched. The CDR3 region is CASSAQTTGAGELFF. The DNA for the CDR3 is TGTGCCAGCAGTGCACAGACTACAGGGGCCGGGGAGCTGTTTTTT.

The chain carries TRBV2 and TRBJ2-3; maybe TRBD1 (6 bases). V was shortened by 11 bases and J by 6 bases, with 24 bases between the two germline ends. CDR1 and CDR2 (germline): SNHLY, FYNNEI. The CDR3 has 15 amino acids. This chain's CDR3 is CARTVWGPLPDTQYF. The CDR3 DNA sequence: TGTGCCCGAACTGTATGGGGGCCTCTTCCGGATACGCAGTATTTT.

This rearrangement joins TRBV21-1 to TRBJ2-1; no DNA check was done on the table's D call, TRBD2. TRBV21-1 is a known pseudogene. This CDR3 region has 16 residues. The CDR3 nucleotides are TGTGCCAGCAGCACCCTGGCTAGCGGGATCTATGGTGAGCAGTTCTTC. Its protein is CASSTLASGIYGEQFF.

This chain links TRBV30 with TRBJ2-1; 8 positions agree with TRBD1. The CDR3 is 14 amino acids. CDR1 and CDR2 (germline): GTSNPN, SVGIG (reference sequence). After removal of 3 bases from V and 1 base from J, the junction contained 2 bases not matched to a gene. The CDR3 nucleotides are TGTGCCTGGAGACGACAGGGGTCCTACAATGAGCAGTTCTTC. Its translation: CAWRRQGSYNEQFF. Complete variable domain (other parts from reference TRBV30 and TRBJ2-1): SQTIHQWPATLVQPVGSPLSLECTVEGTSNPNLYWYRQAAGRGLQLLFYSVGIGQISSEVPQNLSASRPQDRQFILSSKKLLLSDSGFYLCAWRRQGSYNEQFFGPGTRLTVL.

The chain recombines TRBV15 with TRBJ2-7; TRBD2 matches at 10 bases. From germline, CDR1 is LNHNV and CDR2 YYDKDF (reference sequence). The trim removed 3 bases at V and 3 bases at J, leaving 5 bases unmatched. The CDR3 totals 15 residues. The CDR3 sequence is CATSRGTSANYEQYF. The CDR3 DNA follows: TGTGCCACCAGCAGGGGGACTAGCGCGAACTACGAGCAGTACTTC.

V and J are TRBV7-6 and TRBJ1-1; no definite D call. Germline values: CDR1 SGHVS, CDR2 FNYEAQ. The V gene lost 4 bases and the J gene lost 3 bases, with 9 bases spanning the gap. The CDR3 is made up of 13 amino acids. CDR3 sequence (DNA): TGTGCCAGCAGCTCCTGGGCCGACACTGAAGCTTTCTTT. Amino acids: CASSSWADTEAFF.

The chain has TRBV30 and TRBJ1-1; 9 bases are shared with TRBD1. CDR1 is GTSNPN, CDR2 SVGIG, per germline (reference sequence). Germline trimming cut 3 bases from V and 5 bases from J; bases unmatched to any gene: 4. This CDR3 has 13 residues. The CDR3 coding sequence is TGTGCCTGGAGCAGCGACAGGGGGACTGAAGCTTTCTTT. Translating gives CAWSSDRGTEAFF.

CDR3 DNA: TGTGCCAGCTCATTCCAGGGAAACAATGAGCAGTTCTTC. This encodes CASSFQGNNEQFF. This rearrangement joins TRBV18 to TRBJ2-1, with a weak D call TRBD1 (5 bases). The CDR3 extends over 13 amino acids. With 5 bases removed from V and 5 bases from J, the gap between germline ends came to 10 bases. Germline CDR1 KGHSH, CDR2 LQKENI.

This rearrangement joins TRBV7-3 to TRBJ2-5; 10 positions match TRBD2. J gave up 1 base and V 5 bases, and 4 bases lay outside the gene matches. Germline assignment: CDR1 SGHTA and CDR2 FQGTGA. This CDR3 has 15 amino acids. The CDR3 is CASSPSGGLQETQYF. The CDR3 nucleotides are TGTGCCAGCAGCCCTAGCGGGGGCCTCCAAGAGACCCAGTACTTC.

There are a few counts of this clone. V is TRBV5-1 and J is TRBJ2-1; no reliable D call. Trimming removed 1 base at V and 2 bases at J, with 7 bases between. The germline gives CDR1 SGHRS, CDR2 YFSETQ. This CDR3 is built from 14 residues. The CDR3 region is CASSLQETYNEQFF. The CDR3 DNA is TGCGCCAGCAGCTTGCAAGAGACCTACAATGAGCAGTTCTTC.

The rearrangement joins TRBV28 to TRBJ2-1; D gene ambiguous. CDR1 and CDR2 from the germline V gene are MDHEN and SYDVKM. Trimming left V 2 bases short and J 4 bases short, with 6 bases between. There are 13 residues in the CDR3. CDR3 sequence reads: CASSLTRYNEQFF. CDR3 nucleotides: TGTGCCAGCAGTTTAACGCGGTACAATGAGCAGTTCTTC.

This clone was detected a few times. The rearrangement links TRBV27 to TRBJ2-3, with D unclear. Trimming removed 0 bases from V and 4 bases from J, with 8 bases in between. The CDR3 has 14 amino acids. Per germline, CDR1 MNHEY and CDR2 SMNVEV (reference sequence). The CDR3 nucleotides read TGTGCCAGCAGTTTATCGGTGTCGGCAGATACGCAGTATTTT. Protein product: CASSLSVSADTQYF.

The chain employs TRBV7-9 and TRBJ2-5, with D perhaps TRBD2 (5 bases). The V end was cut by 2 bases, the J end by 4 bases, with 14 bases between. The germline gives CDR1 SEHNR, CDR2 FQNEAQ (reference sequence). CDR3 size: 15 residues. As DNA, the CDR3 is TGTGCCAGCAGCTTATGGGTGGCGGCGGGAGAGACCCAGTACTTC. This sequence encodes CASSLWVAAGETQYF.

The table lists this clone with a few counts. This rearrangement joins TRBV25-1 to TRBJ1-1; D is ambiguous. In germline, CDR1 is MGHDK, CDR2 SYGVNS. The CDR3 totals 13 residues. V dropped 11 bases and J dropped 0 bases, with 13 bases sitting between them. The chain's CDR3 is CAVTTSMNTEAFF. CDR3 sequence (DNA): TGTGCCGTGACTACAAGTATGAACACTGAAGCTTTCTTT. Full variable domain (rest looked up from reference TRBV25-1 and TRBJ1-1): EADIYQTPRYLVIGTGKKITLECSQTMGHDKMYWYQQDPGMELHLIHYSYGVNSTEKGDLSSESTVSRIRTEHFPLTLESARPSHTSQYLCAVTTSMNTEAFFGQGTRLTVV.

This clone was picked up one time. J is TRBJ1-5 and V is TRBV4-2; D uncertain. V gave up 0 bases and J gave up 0 bases, with 6 bases separating them. Germline V lookup: CDR1 LGHNA, CDR2 YNFKEQ. This CDR3 has 15 amino acids. Here the CDR3 reads CASSQEDFSNQPQHF. Written as DNA, the CDR3 is TGTGCCAGCAGCCAAGAGGACTTTAGCAATCAGCCCCAGCATTTT.

The CDR3 reads CAISEFGQGGNQPQHF. CDR3 coding DNA: TGTGCCATCAGTGAATTTGGACAGGGAGGCAATCAGCCCCAGCATTTT. V and J are TRBV10-3 and TRBJ1-5; 8 nucleotides line up with TRBD1. This CDR3 is 16 amino acids long. The germline CDR1 and CDR2 sequences are ENHRY and SYGVKD. V lost 3 bases, J lost 2 bases, and 6 bases stayed unmatched.